These 28 T cell receptor beta chains were sequenced from one sample in a study of cytomegalovirus exposure and HLA in healthy donors (dated by TCRdb to the late 2010s). Library generation was performed with the immunoSEQ multiplex PCR assay. A mixture of 60 forward primers for TCR Vbeta segments and 13 reverse primers for TCR Jbeta segments was used in the multiplex PCR. What TCRdb holds here is the immuneACCESS table cut down to in-frame rearrangements. Part of the clones is not present; checked against another copy, under half of the missing clones reflect an unresolved V gene, and the others are unexplained. This sample gives some 100,000 clones in total; around four fifths of them show up just once. The ten largest account for about 8% of the sample. The sequencing input was PBMCs. All receptors come from a woman between 50 and 59 years old in good health and CMV-seropositive.

The rearrangement links TRBV10-3 to TRBJ2-5; D unclear. CDR1 and CDR2 from the germline V gene are ENHRY and SYGVKD. V was trimmed by 0 bases and J by 7 bases, leaving 9 bases between them. The CDR3 sequence is 13 residues long. The CDR3 bases are TGTGCCATCAGTGAGTCGATTTCGGGGACCCAGTACTTC. Residues: CAISESISGTQYF.

This clone was counted only a few times. The chain links TRBV4-3 to TRBJ2-1; 9 bases map to TRBD2. The CDR3 length is 17 residues. The junction had 6 bases not matched to a gene; V was cut back by 0 bases and J by 3 bases. Germline CDR1 LGHNA, CDR2 YSLEER. In DNA form, the CDR3 reads TGCGCCAGCAGCCAAGATTTGGCTAGCGGGGTCTACAATGAGCAGTTCTTC. It encodes CASSQDLASGVYNEQFF.

The chain has TRBV5-4 and TRBJ1-2; TRBD1 agrees at 8 bases. The CDR3 is 14 amino acids. Losses at the gene ends were 4 bases for V and 4 bases for J; bases not matched to a gene: 6. The germline V gene encodes CDR1 SGHNT and CDR2 YYREEE (reference sequence). CDR3 DNA sequence: TGTGCCAGCAGCCAGGGACAGGAAACCTATGGCTACACCTTC. It encodes CASSQGQETYGYTF.

V is TRBV2 and J is TRBJ2-5, with a weak D call TRBD1 (5 bases). The last part of the DNA fits TRBJ2-7 better; the J call may be wrong. The germline V gene encodes CDR1 SNHLY and CDR2 FYNNEI. The CDR3 is 12 amino acids. CDR3: CASKGEGDEQYF. CDR3 bases: TGTGCCAGCAAAGGGGAAGGAGACGAGCAGTACTTC.

This clone was found once. J is TRBJ2-6 and V is TRBV5-5; 9 nucleotides match TRBD1. CDR3 length: 17 amino acids. V lost 4 bases, J lost 0 bases, and 5 bases stayed unmatched. Germline CDR1 reads SGHKS; CDR2 reads YYEKEE (reference sequence). The chain's CDR3 is CASSPGQGISGANVLTF. Here the CDR3 DNA reads TGTGCCAGCAGCCCGGGACAGGGAATCTCTGGGGCCAACGTCCTGACTTTC.

This chain links TRBV5-6 with TRBJ2-2, with TRBD2 matching over 12 bases. The CDR3 sequence is 18 residues long. Germline V gene sequence: CDR1 SGHDT, CDR2 YYEEEE. The ends lost 4 bases at V and 5 bases at J; junction bases unmatched: 12. The CDR3 reads CASSQRTSGIPKTGELFF. CDR3 nucleotide sequence: TGTGCCAGCAGCCAACGGACTAGCGGGATTCCTAAGACCGGGGAGCTGTTTTTT. The whole variable domain, filled in from reference TRBV5-6 and TRBJ2-2, reads DAGVTQSPTHLIKTRGQQVTLRCSPKSGHDTVSWYQQALGQGPQFIFQYYEEEERQRGNFPDRFSGHQFPNYSSELNVNALLLGDSALYLCASSQRTSGIPKTGELFFGEGSRLTVL.

This clone was seen a few times. The chain joins TRBV7-9 to TRBJ2-2; 14 bases fit TRBD2. The germline V gene has CDR1 SEHNR and CDR2 FQNEAQ (reference sequence). Trimming cost V 6 bases and J 1 base; bases outside gene matches: 4. The CDR3 extends over 17 amino acids. This chain's CDR3 is CASRRLAGGQNTGELFF. The CDR3 nucleotides are TGTGCCAGCAGACGACTAGCGGGGGGGCAGAACACCGGGGAGCTGTTTTTT.

This clone came up a few times. CDR3 coding DNA: TGTGCCAGCAGCCTCCTTTGGACAGTAAAAAGGGATAACTATGGCTACACCTTC. Its protein is CASSLLWTVKRDNYGYTF. The V and J genes are TRBV14 and TRBJ1-2; tentatively, D is TRBD1 (6 bases). This CDR3 comprises 18 residues. The germline V gene has CDR1 SGHDN and CDR2 FVKESK. With 4 bases removed from V and 1 base from J, the gap between germline ends came to 22 bases.

The V call is TRBV6-1, the J call TRBJ2-5; 8 bases agree with TRBD2. With 5 bases clipped from V and 8 bases from J, the junction kept 10 bases outside the gene matches. Germline CDR1 and CDR2: MNHNS and SASEGT. This CDR3 is built from 14 residues. Here the CDR3 reads CASSPPGLEGTQYF. As DNA, the CDR3 is TGTGCCAGCAGTCCCCCGGGACTAGAGGGAACCCAGTACTTC.

CDR3 coding DNA: TGTGCCAGCAGCGTAGGACTAGCGGGTTACAATGAGCAGTTCTTC. Translated: CASSVGLAGYNEQFF. J is TRBJ2-1 and V is TRBV11-2; 11 nucleotides align to TRBD2. The CDR3 length is 15 residues. Germline V gene lookup returns CDR1 SGHAT and CDR2 FQNNGV. V gave up 5 bases and J gave up 4 bases; unmatched junction bases: 4.

The chain uses TRBV28 and TRBJ2-7, with TRBD1 matching 12 bases. With 3 bases clipped from V and 6 bases from J, the junction kept 6 bases outside the gene matches. The length of the CDR3 is 15 residues. Germline V gene data show CDR1 as MDHEN and CDR2 as SYDVKM. The CDR3 sequence: CASSFPGQGAGEQYF. CDR3 bases: TGTGCCAGCAGTTTCCCGGGACAGGGGGCGGGCGAGCAGTACTTC.

The rearrangement links TRBV9 to TRBJ2-1, with TRBD2 identical over 13 bases. The ends lost 3 bases at V and 6 bases at J; junction bases unmatched: 3. Germline lookup yields CDR1 SGDLS and CDR2 YYNGEE. CDR3 length: 15 amino acids. The CDR3 loop reads CASSGTSGSPNEQFF. Here the CDR3 DNA reads TGTGCCAGCAGCGGGACTAGCGGGAGCCCCAATGAGCAGTTCTTC.

The rearrangement links TRBV2 to TRBJ1-1, with D hard to call. CDR1 is SNHLY and CDR2 is FYNNEI in the germline V gene. The CDR3 consists of 13 residues. Trimming removed 6 bases at V and 4 bases at J, with 12 bases between. The CDR3 DNA sequence: TGTGCCAGCAGGCCAGAGGTGAGCACTGAAGCTTTCTTT. This gives the protein CASRPEVSTEAFF.

This clone has a single count. The chain uses TRBV6-5 and TRBJ2-7, with TRBD1 matching 8 bases. V shed 7 bases and J 3 bases; nucleotides not matched to a gene: 8. The germline gives CDR1 MNHEY, CDR2 SVGAGI. This CDR3 is 14 amino acids long. The DNA for the CDR3 is TGTGCCAGCATGTCCAGGACAGGGAGCTACGAGCAGTACTTC. Protein: CASMSRTGSYEQYF.

V gene TRBV18 combines with J gene TRBJ2-1; D unclear. Deletions cut 2 bases from V and 9 bases from J, with 8 bases between. CDR1 and CDR2 (germline): KGHSH, LQKENI. The CDR3 length is 12 residues. CDR3 nucleotides: TGTGCCAGCTCACCAGAGTTCGGTGAGCAGTTCTTC. Translation: CASSPEFGEQFF.

The chain is built from TRBV7-9 and TRBJ1-1; D is perhaps TRBD1 (6 bases). Germline CDR1 SEHNR, CDR2 FQNEAQ (reference sequence). This CDR3 region has 16 residues. Deletions cut 5 bases from V and 1 base from J, with 17 bases between. In nucleotides, the CDR3 is TGTGCCAGCAGCCCTGGGGGGGGCAGAACGAACACTGAAGCTTTCTTT. This codes for CASSPGGGRTNTEAFF.

The rearrangement uses TRBV7-3 and TRBJ2-3; TRBD1 agrees at 7 bases. Germline assignment: CDR1 SGHTA and CDR2 FQGTGA. The V and J ends lost 3 bases and 4 bases, in that order; junction bases with no gene match: 4. The CDR3 sequence is 14 residues long. CDR3 in amino acids: CASSLSGGSDTQYF. The DNA of the CDR3 is TGTGCCAGCAGCTTGTCAGGGGGATCAGATACGCAGTATTTT.

This clone was detected a few times. This chain links TRBV10-3 with TRBJ2-7; TRBD2 agrees at 9 bases. This CDR3 spans 13 amino acids. V gave up 9 bases and J gave up 3 bases; unmatched junction bases: 6. Germline CDR1 reads ENHRY; CDR2 reads SYGVKD. Here the CDR3 reads CAILTSGSYEQYF. DNA for the CDR3: TGTGCCATACTGACTAGCGGCAGCTACGAGCAGTACTTC.

The chain recombines TRBV5-4 with TRBJ2-1; 11 nucleotides agree with TRBD1. Germline CDR1 SGHNT, CDR2 YYREEE (reference sequence). Trimming at V came to 2 bases and at J to 5 bases, leaving 12 bases not matched to a gene. The CDR3 has 18 residues. The CDR3 region is CASSFNLLDRGRHNEQFF. The CDR3, as DNA: TGTGCCAGCAGCTTTAACTTGCTGGACAGGGGGCGCCACAATGAGCAGTTCTTC.

This rearrangement joins TRBV6-6 to TRBJ1-5; D uncertain. This CDR3 has 14 residues. V was pared by 6 bases and J by 7 bases, with 16 bases between. Germline V gene lookup returns CDR1 MNHNY and CDR2 SVGAGI (reference sequence). CDR3 amino acids: CASSPASSRQPQHF. The CDR3 DNA reads as TGTGCCAGCAGCCCTGCCTCCTCGCGGCAGCCCCAGCATTTT.

Concerning this clone: The sample carries other DNA sequences with the same CDR3. In DNA, the CDR3 is TGCGCCAGCAGCGCTAAAGGAGGGTTAGCAAACACCATATATTTT. Protein: CASSAKGGLANTIYF. The chain combines TRBV4-1 with TRBJ1-3; D not resolved. Between the trimmed V and J ends, which lost 5 bases and 6 bases, there was a span of 17 bases. The CDR3 spans 15 residues. Per the germline V gene, CDR1 is MGHRA and CDR2 is YSYEKL.

The gene calls are TRBV6-5 and TRBJ1-3, with 7 bases identical to TRBD1. The CDR3 runs to 16 residues. Trimming took 2 bases from V and 0 from J; bases not matched to a gene: 4. The germline V gene has CDR1 MNHEY and CDR2 SVGAGI. The CDR3 loop is CASSYAGGSSGNTIYF. The CDR3 nucleotides read TGTGCCAGCAGTTACGCAGGGGGGAGCTCTGGAAACACCATATATTTT.

Points on this clone: The junction differs from germline at one of its ends, possibly a read error. The chain uses TRBV5-4 and TRBJ2-7, with a tentative D call TRBD2 (5 bases). The CDR3 spans 12 residues. Germline V gene lookup returns CDR1 SGHNT and CDR2 YYREEE (reference sequence). The CDR3 DNA follows: TGTGCCAGCAGCTTGGGAGGGTCCGAGCAGTGCTTC. This codes for CASSLGGSEQCF.

This clone occurred many times. V and J are TRBV6-5 and TRBJ1-5; D not resolved. V was trimmed by 4 bases and J by 5 bases, leaving 6 bases between them. Germline CDR1 and CDR2: MNHEY and SVGAGI. This CDR3 has 12 residues. The CDR3 DNA sequence: TGTGCCAGCAGTTTGAGCCATCAGCCCCAGCATTTT. Amino acid sequence: CASSLSHQPQHF.

This rearrangement joins TRBV18 to TRBJ1-5, with no clear D. Germline values: CDR1 KGHSH, CDR2 LQKENI. CDR3 length equals 15 residues. The V end was cut by 6 bases, the J end by 0 bases, with 12 bases between. The CDR3 spells CASSSVVNSNQPQHF. The CDR3 DNA is TGTGCCAGCTCCTCGGTAGTAAATAGCAATCAGCCCCAGCATTTT.

This clone was seen only a few times. This chain connects TRBV25-1 to TRBJ1-2; D is unclear. CDR3 length: 12 amino acids. Germline V lookup: CDR1 MGHDK, CDR2 SYGVNS. Trimming pared 0 bases from V and 7 bases from J, leaving 6 bases between. Here the CDR3 DNA reads TGTGCCAGCAGTGAATACAGGTTTGGCTACACCTTC. It specifies CASSEYRFGYTF.

The chain links TRBV5-4 to TRBJ2-3; the match to TRBD2 covers 11 bases. In germline, CDR1 is SGHNT, CDR2 YYREEE (reference sequence). The V segment lost 3 bases and the J segment 6 bases; nucleotides outside the gene matches: 6. The CDR3 runs to 15 residues. The CDR3 bases are TGTGCCAGCAGCTCCCCCGGGACTAGCGGTGATACGCAGTATTTT. Amino acids: CASSSPGTSGDTQYF.

This clone was detected a few times. Sequence at one end of the junction differs from germline and may be a read error. This chain uses TRBV29-1 with TRBJ2-4; 8 bases are a match to TRBD1. This CDR3 spans 12 amino acids. Germline V gene sequence: CDR1 SQVTM, CDR2 ANQGSEA. The DNA of the CDR3 is TGCAGCGCTCGACAGGGGAGTAACAGTCAGTACTTC. Its translation: CSARQGSNSQYF.